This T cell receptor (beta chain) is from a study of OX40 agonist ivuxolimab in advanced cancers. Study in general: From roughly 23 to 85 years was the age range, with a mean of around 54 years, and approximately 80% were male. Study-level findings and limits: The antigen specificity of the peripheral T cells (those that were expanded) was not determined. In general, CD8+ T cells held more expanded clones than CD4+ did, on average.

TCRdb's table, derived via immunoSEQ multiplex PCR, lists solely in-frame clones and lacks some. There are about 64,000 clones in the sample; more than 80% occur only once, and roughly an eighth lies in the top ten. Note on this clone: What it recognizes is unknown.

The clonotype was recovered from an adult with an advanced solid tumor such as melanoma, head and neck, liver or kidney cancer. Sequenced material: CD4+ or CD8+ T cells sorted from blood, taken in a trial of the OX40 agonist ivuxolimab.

Written as DNA, the CDR3 is TGTGCCAGCAGGATGACAGGCTCTAACTATGGCTACACCTTC. The encoded protein is CASRMTGSNYGYTF. This rearrangement joins TRBV5-4 to TRBJ1-2; weak D call: TRBD1 (6 bases). Per germline, CDR1 SGHNT and CDR2 YYREEE (reference sequence). CDR3 length: 14 residues. V was clipped by 5 bases and J by 0 bases, with 11 bases between them. Supplemented by reference TRBV5-4 and TRBJ1-2, the full variable domain reads ETGVTQSPTHLIKTRGQQVTLRCSSQSGHNTVSWYQQALGQGPQFIFQYYREEENGRGNFPPRFSGLQFPNYSSELNVNALELDDSALYLCASRMTGSNYGYTFGSGTRLTVV.